The rows below give T cell receptor beta chains drawn from one sample of a study of regulatory T cells in long-lasting Graves disease. In TCRdb, the multiplex PCR reads were re-called with MiXCR into one record per CDR3 protein. Among approximately 540,000 distinct CDR3 sequences listed, around 11% were seen once. These data are also associated with another study on T cells in Graves' hyperthyroidism and ophthalmopathy.

Here the sequenced sample was peripheral blood mononuclear cells (PBMCs), taken at new diagnosis, from a patient treated with antithyroid drugs. The source of these receptors is a woman in her twenties or thirties with Graves disease. Both conserved end residues are part of each CDR3. The order of the fields is V gene, CDR3 protein.

TRBV7-9	CASSFGTKTYEQYF
TRBV5-1	CASSLEGLAYEQYF
TRBV28	CASTTTGTGGLEAFF
TRBV19	CASSIRWAGNEQFF
TRBV19	CASREKREGRETQYF
TRBV11-2	CASSLSGTRGGEQYF
TRBV6-4	CASSTHRGAGNTIYF
TRBV4-3	CASSQDGGANTEAFF
TRBV20-1	CSARDESGFYNEQFF
TRBV2	CASSVERESTDTQYF